This T cell receptor beta chain was observed in a study of blood T cell repertoires in COVID-19. How the authors handled the data: Reference gene primer amplification gave nucleated cell count estimates. The data were produced by immunoSEQ multiplex PCR, yet TCRdb's version contains in-frame clones alone and is incomplete. The V and J calls and clone size come from that table; D and trimming were worked out from the DNA. The repertoire includes approximately 180,000 clones, 89% of them detected once, and 2% to 2.5% sits in the top ten. Germline V lookup: CDR1 KGHDR, CDR2 SFDVKD. Trimming removed 2 bases at V and 6 bases at J, with 9 bases between. The CDR3 sequence is 13 residues long. The age range of participants was about 18 to 95 years, with residence in approximately 25 US areas. Participants had their cohort set by participant-reported clinical history.

The receptor was derived from a woman in her thirties or forties with acute COVID-19. The V gene is TRBV24-1, the J gene TRBJ1-2; D is perhaps TRBD1 (6 bases). Sequencing was done on a sample of PBMCs or T cells enriched from blood (not recorded which). CDR3 in amino acids: CATSDSGEHGYTF. CDR3 nucleotide sequence: TGTGCCACCAGTGATTCAGGGGAACATGGCTACACCTTC.